A single sample gave rise to the 21 T cell receptor beta chains below, sequenced in a study of vaccination and CD4 T cells after COVID-19. At the Johns Hopkins FTIC core, DNA taken from cultured CD4+ T cells was sequenced by way of the Oncomine TCR Beta short-read assay. Each CDR3 protein gets one entry after TCRdb re-called the PCR reads with MiXCR. The profile shows some 11,000 distinct CDR3 sequences, less than 55% of them singletons. No antigens are known for them. Stated treatment: approximately 9-day PBMC culture with coronavirus spike peptide pools or control peptides (ViraFEST assay). Sample: cultured CD4+ T cells from blood. Source of these receptors: a human donor with COVID-19.

CDR3 DNA: TGCGCCAGCAGCCAAGATGGGGTAGGGGGCTGGTCACCCCTCCACTTT. It is translated as CASSQDGVGGWSPLHF. The rearrangement joins TRBV4-1 to TRBJ1-6; 7 positions match TRBD1. The CDR3 consists of 16 residues. Unmatched junction bases numbered 9, after V lost 0 bases and J lost 10 bases. Germline V lookup: CDR1 MGHRA, CDR2 YSYEKL.

The V call is TRBV2, the J call TRBJ1-5; 7 bases align to TRBD1. Germline CDR1 is SNHLY and CDR2 is FYNNEI. After removal of 6 bases from V and 6 bases from J, the junction contained 2 bases not matched to a gene. CDR3 size: 12 residues. The DNA for the CDR3 is TGTGCCAGCAGCGAGGGGGCTCAGCCCCAGCATTTT. It is translated as CASSEGAQPQHF. The full variable domain, its missing parts supplied by reference TRBV2 and TRBJ1-5, is EPEVTQTPSHQVTQMGQEVILRCVPISNHLYFYWYRQILGQKVEFLVSFYNNEISEKSEIFDDQFSVERPDGSNFTLKIRSTKLEDSAMYFCASSEGAQPQHFGDGTRLSIL.

The chain links TRBV20-1 to TRBJ2-6, with D perhaps matching TRBD2 (6 bases). The CDR3 is 15 residues long. The germline V gene encodes CDR1 DFQATT and CDR2 SNEGSKA (reference sequence). Trimming cost V 4 bases and J 4 bases, with 14 bases left between them. In DNA form, the CDR3 reads TGCAGTGCTACTGGGTCCCGGGGGGGGGCCAACGTCCTGACTTTC. Translating it yields CSATGSRGGANVLTF.

V usage is TRBV15 and J usage is TRBJ2-3; D not certain. The length of the CDR3 is 12 residues. The ends were cut back, 1 base at V and 4 bases at J, with 3 bases in the middle. CDR1 and CDR2 from the germline V gene are LNHNV and YYDKDF (reference sequence). The CDR3 here is CATSRAADTQYF. The CDR3 DNA is TGTGCCACCAGCAGAGCCGCAGATACGCAGTATTTT.

This clonotype was picked up a small number of times. The chain combines TRBV7-2 with TRBJ1-3, with no clear D. CDR1 and CDR2 from the germline V gene are SGHTA and FQGNSA. V dropped 3 bases and J dropped 0 bases, with 6 bases sitting between them. This CDR3 is built from 14 residues. The DNA of the CDR3 is TGTGCCAGCAGCTTGGGGTCCTCTGGAAACACCATATATTTT. Translating gives CASSLGSSGNTIYF. The full variable domain, rest sourced from reference TRBV7-2 and TRBJ1-3, is GAGVSQSPSNKVTEKGKDVELRCDPISGHTALYWYRQSLGQGLEFLIYFQGNSAPDKSGLPSDRFSAERTGGSVSTLTIQRTQQEDSAVYLCASSLGSSGNTIYFGEGSWLTVV.

This clonotype was observed a handful of times. This chain's CDR3 is CASSHNGALHF. CDR3 nucleotides: TGTGCCAGCAGCCACAATGGGGCCCTCCACTTT. The chain has TRBV12-3 or TRBV12-4 and TRBJ1-6; D is ambiguous. V was shortened by 6 bases and J by 14 bases, with 11 bases between the two germline ends. This CDR3 region has 11 residues.

The CDR3 here is CASSLESSPSIYEQYF. The CDR3 nucleotides read TGTGCCAGCAGTTTAGAGTCTAGCCCCAGTATCTACGAGCAGTACTTC. The chain couples TRBV12-3 or TRBV12-4 to TRBJ2-7, with D possibly being TRBD2 (5 bases). There are 16 residues in the CDR3. V dropped 1 base and J dropped 3 bases, with 16 bases sitting between them.

This clonotype showed up just a few times. V usage is TRBV6-4 and J usage is TRBJ1-3, with unresolved D. Germline values: CDR1 MRHNA, CDR2 SNTAGT. CDR3 length: 14 amino acids. V was cut by 4 bases and J by 4 bases, with 11 bases left in between. CDR3 coding DNA: TGTGCCAGCAGTGGAGACATAACGGGAAACACCATATATTTT. Protein product: CASSGDITGNTIYF.

The chain uses TRBV6-1 and TRBJ1-3, with a weak D call TRBD1 (5 bases). This CDR3 region has 14 residues. V was cut by 10 bases and J by 0 bases, with 13 bases left in between. Germline V lookup: CDR1 MNHNS, CDR2 SASEGT. CDR3 sequence (DNA): TGTGCCACACCGGGGGTGAGCTCTGGAAACACCATATATTTT. Its translation is CATPGVSSGNTIYF.

This clonotype was seen more than once but under ten times. This chain joins TRBV6-1 and TRBJ2-2, with D possibly being TRBD1 (5 bases). Germline-derived CDR1 and CDR2 are MNHNS and SASEGT. The CDR3 is 14 residues long. V lost 6 bases, J lost 6 bases, and 14 bases lay in between. CDR3 in DNA: TGTGCCAGCAGCCCCGATTGGGGCTCCGGGGAGCTGTTTTTT. Its protein product is CASSPDWGSGELFF.

This clonotype came up a few times. The chain has TRBV11-2 and TRBJ2-3; 7 nucleotides match TRBD2. The CDR3 loop spans 14 amino acids. J lost 5 bases, V lost 6 bases, and 8 bases had no gene match. Germline V gene data show CDR1 as SGHAT and CDR2 as FQNNGV. CDR3 DNA sequence: TGTGCCAGCAGGCTGCGCGGGGGAGGAGATACGCAGTATTTT. Translating gives CASRLRGGGDTQYF.

The chain uses TRBV5-4 and TRBJ2-7; 7 bases are shared with TRBD1. With 4 bases clipped from V and 3 bases from J, the junction kept 10 bases outside the gene matches. There are 15 residues in the CDR3. CDR1 and CDR2 (germline): SGHNT, YYREEE (reference sequence). The CDR3 is CASSPPGQQNYEQYF. In DNA form, the CDR3 reads TGTGCCAGCAGCCCGCCGGGACAGCAGAACTACGAGCAGTACTTC.

This clonotype was seen more than once but under ten times. The V and J genes are TRBV20-1 and TRBJ1-6; D perhaps matches TRBD1 (5 bases). There are 13 residues in the CDR3. V was clipped by 6 bases and J by 7 bases, with 13 bases between them. Per the germline V gene, CDR1 is DFQATT and CDR2 is SNEGSKA (reference sequence). This CDR3 reads CSAPKAGNSPLHF. CDR3 DNA sequence: TGCAGTGCCCCTAAGGCAGGGAATTCACCCCTCCACTTT.

This clonotype occurred a few times. This sequence joins TRBV7-6 and TRBJ2-7; 9 nucleotides agree with TRBD1. CDR1 SGHVS and CDR2 FNYEAQ come from the germline V gene. CDR3 size: 18 residues. V lost 5 bases and J lost 2; bases outside the gene matches: 16. The CDR3 here is CASSRGPIPGQGAYEQYF. CDR3 in DNA: TGTGCCAGCAGCCGAGGGCCAATACCGGGACAGGGTGCCTACGAGCAGTACTTC.

The V call is TRBV10-1, the J call TRBJ2-2, with TRBD2 matching 8 bases. With V trimmed by 0 bases and J by 5 bases, 5 bases remained unmatched. The CDR3 covers 16 residues. CDR1 WNHNN and CDR2 SYGVQD come from the germline V gene (reference sequence). Here the CDR3 reads CASSESSAGVTGELFF. The CDR3 DNA reads as TGCGCCAGCAGTGAGTCGTCAGCGGGGGTTACCGGGGAGCTGTTTTTT.

The gene calls are TRBV7-8 and TRBJ1-6, with unresolved D. V lost 7 bases and J lost 9, with 19 bases in between. The CDR3 has 15 residues. Germline V lookup: CDR1 SGHVS, CDR2 FQNEAQ. CDR3 sequence reads: CASTPRSGLGSPLHF. The CDR3 DNA is TGTGCCAGCACCCCGCGATCGGGCCTGGGTTCACCCCTCCACTTT.

The DNA for the CDR3 is TGTGCCAGTAGTGTTACAGGAGGTGAAGCTTTCTTT. It specifies CASSVTGGEAFF. The chain is built from TRBV19 and TRBJ1-1; D is possibly TRBD1 (5 bases). V dropped 5 bases and J dropped 7 bases, with 11 bases sitting between them. The CDR3 has 12 residues. From germline, CDR1 is LNHDA and CDR2 SQIVND (reference sequence).

V gene TRBV27 combines with J gene TRBJ1-6; possible D gene TRBD1, 5 bases. This CDR3 region has 15 residues. The V and J ends lost 4 bases and 4 bases respectively, with 11 bases between them. Per germline, CDR1 MNHEY and CDR2 SMNVEV (reference sequence). The CDR3 spells CASSSQGRYNSPLHF. CDR3 nucleotide sequence: TGTGCCAGCAGTTCCCAGGGACGGTATAATTCACCCCTCCACTTT.

This clonotype appeared a few times. The rearrangement joins TRBV30 to TRBJ2-3; TRBD2 agrees at 8 bases. V was clipped by 8 bases and J by 3 bases; unmatched bases: 16. This CDR3 contains 16 residues. Looked up from germline, CDR1 is GTSNPN and CDR2 is SVGIG (reference sequence). The CDR3 sequence is CARNDGGAEKTDTQYF. CDR3 sequence (DNA): TGTGCCCGGAACGACGGGGGGGCCGAGAAAACAGATACGCAGTATTTT.

The CDR3 region has the DNA TGCGCCAGCAGTCAACCCTACACAGATACGCAGTATTTT. Protein: CASSQPYTDTQYF. The chain joins TRBV23-1 to TRBJ2-3; D unresolved. TRBV23-1 carries the ORF label, with uncertain function. The CDR3 covers 13 residues. V gave up 2 bases and J gave up 2 bases, with 5 bases separating them.

Only a few counts were recorded for this clonotype. The rearrangement links TRBV6-1 to TRBJ2-5; 11 positions match TRBD1. The J segment lost 4 bases and the V segment lost 6 bases, leaving 10 bases of the junction unmatched. CDR3 length: 16 residues. CDR1 is MNHNS, CDR2 SASEGT, per germline. This chain's CDR3 is CASRPHGQGAGETQYF. The CDR3 DNA is TGTGCCAGCAGACCCCACGGACAGGGGGCGGGAGAGACCCAGTACTTC.